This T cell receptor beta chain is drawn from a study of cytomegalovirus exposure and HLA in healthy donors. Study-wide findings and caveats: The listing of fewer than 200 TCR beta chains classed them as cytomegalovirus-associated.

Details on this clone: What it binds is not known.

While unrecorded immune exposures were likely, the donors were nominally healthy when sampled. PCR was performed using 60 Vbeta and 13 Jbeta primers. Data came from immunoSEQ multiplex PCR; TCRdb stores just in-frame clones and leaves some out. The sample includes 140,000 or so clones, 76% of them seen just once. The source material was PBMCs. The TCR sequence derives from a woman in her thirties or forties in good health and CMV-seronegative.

DNA of the CDR3: TGTGCCAGCAGTTCGAGGACAGGTCCACCTGAAGCTTTCTTT. It translates to CASSSRTGPPEAFF. The chain links TRBV27 to TRBJ1-1, with 7 bases fitting TRBD1. V shed 4 bases, J shed 6 bases, and the junction held 8 bases outside the gene matches. CDR3 size: 14 residues. CDR1 MNHEY and CDR2 SMNVEV come from the germline V gene (reference sequence).